Here is one TCR beta chain with its context. Generated by immunoSEQ multiplex PCR, the TCRdb table keeps only in-frame clones and is missing some. The sample contains more than 200,000 clones, about 84% of which appear only once. Resolution of symptoms, clearance, or two negative PCRs was present in recovered Cohort 3 donors. From germline, CDR1 is MNHEY and CDR2 SVGAGI. The junction had 2 bases not matched to a gene; V was cut back by 6 bases and J by 1 base. The CDR3 has 14 amino acids. The source of the sample is a study of blood T cell repertoires in COVID-19. Overall study context: Samples of COVID-19 (acute and convalescent) were obtained from the United States, Italy and Spain. Sources were T cells, B-cell-depleted T cells, or PBMCs; the material itself was cDNA or gDNA.

The sequenced material came from PBMCs or T cells enriched from blood (not recorded which). This clonotype was obtained from a man aged 60 to 75 who had recovered from COVID-19. V gene TRBV6-5 combines with J gene TRBJ1-2; 10 bases are a match to TRBD1. CDR3 region: CASRRDRGNYGYTF. In DNA, the CDR3 is TGTGCCAGCAGGCGGGACAGGGGTAACTATGGCTACACCTTC.